This entry features one T cell receptor beta chain sequence. The data were taken from a study of CD8 T cells in Susac syndrome. TCR beta sequences were obtained from blood CD8+ and CD4+ T cells. Relapsing-remitting disease, either stable or active, was present in the treatment-naive patients who were the multiple sclerosis controls. TEMRA cells were FACS-enriched, unlike CD8+ and CD4+ T cells, which were negatively isolated. V was trimmed by 8 bases and J by 4 bases, leaving 12 bases between them. The CDR3 contains 14 residues. In germline, CDR1 is MNHEY, CDR2 SVGAGI. RNA amounts of roughly 0.45 to 1 ug underwent reverse transcription with random hexamers. The method of amplification for TCR beta CDR3 was immunoSEQ multiplex PCR, covering 54 Vbeta and 13 Jbeta. Via MiXCR, TCRdb re-called the immunoSEQ multiplex PCR reads, giving one row per CDR3 protein. This sample has under 55,000 distinct CDR3 sequences, with 85% to 95% found just once.

Sequenced: CD8+ T cells from PBMCs. The rearrangement links TRBV6-5 to TRBJ2-6; D not resolved. The sequence derives from a human donor with multiple sclerosis. The CDR3: CASGPPEGANVLTF. CDR3 in DNA: TGTGCCAGCGGGCCCCCAGAGGGGGCCAACGTCCTGACTTTC.